This entry features one T cell receptor (beta chain) sequence. Its antigen is unknown. Researchers took RNA transcripts and amplified the TCR beta CDR3 regions from them. With the HTBI primer set, the TCR CDR3 went through a first round of RT-PCR. MiXCR was run by TCRdb on the multiplex PCR reads, yielding one entry per CDR3 protein. The table includes hundreds of thousands of distinct CDR3 sequences, approximately 15% detected once. The entry originates in a study of T cells in Graves' hyperthyroidism and ophthalmopathy. Study findings and constraints: Most expanded thyroid clonotypes above 0.001 recurred in blood.

The J segment lost 8 bases and the V segment lost 5 bases, leaving 14 bases of the junction unmatched. The germline V gene has CDR1 MNHEY and CDR2 SVGEGT. The CDR3 totals 15 residues. The study excluded patients with uncontrolled infection, other autoimmune disease, pregnancy or lactation. The specimen was blood. This rearrangement joins TRBV6-2 or TRBV6-3 to TRBJ1-2; the match to TRBD1 covers 7 bases. The clonotype was recovered from a young woman with Graves' hyperthyroidism. The CDR3 protein is CASSPDRRPASGYTF. The CDR3, as DNA: TGTGCCAGCAGTCCGGACAGGCGACCTGCTAGCGGCTACACCTTC.